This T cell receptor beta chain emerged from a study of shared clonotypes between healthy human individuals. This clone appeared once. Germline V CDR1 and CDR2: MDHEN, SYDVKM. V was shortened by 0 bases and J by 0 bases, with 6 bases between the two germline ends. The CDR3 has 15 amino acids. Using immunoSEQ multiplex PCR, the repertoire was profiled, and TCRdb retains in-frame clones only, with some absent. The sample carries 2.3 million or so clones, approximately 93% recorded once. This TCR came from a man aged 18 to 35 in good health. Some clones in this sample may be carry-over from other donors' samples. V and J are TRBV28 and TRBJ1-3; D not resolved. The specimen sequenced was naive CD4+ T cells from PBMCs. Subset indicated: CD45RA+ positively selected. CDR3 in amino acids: CASSLWLFSGNTIYF. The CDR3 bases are TGTGCCAGCAGTTTATGGCTTTTCTCTGGAAACACCATATATTTT. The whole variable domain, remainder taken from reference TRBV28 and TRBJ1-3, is DVKVTQSSRYLVKRTGEKVFLECVQDMDHENMFWYRQDPGLGLRLIYFSYDVKMKEKGDIPEGYSVSREKKERFSLILESASTNQTSMYLCASSLWLFSGNTIYFGEGSWLTVV.